This note documents a single TCR beta chain sequence. What it binds is not known. Sequencing used immunoSEQ multiplex PCR; TCRdb keeps in-frame clones, though not all of them. The profile shows about 62,000 clones, approximately 91% of them singletons. This sample is drawn from a study of OX40 agonist ivuxolimab in advanced cancers. Broader study findings: In a subset of nonresponders, normalized T-cell clonal expansion was also low.

The CDR3 runs 18 residues. Trimming took 1 base from V and 3 from J; bases not matched to a gene: 12. The germline CDR1 and CDR2 sequences are SGDLS and YYNGEE. This chain uses TRBV9 with TRBJ2-3, with 9 bases identical to TRBD2. This TCR was sampled from an adult with an advanced solid tumor such as melanoma, head and neck, liver or kidney cancer. The sequenced sample was CD4+ or CD8+ T cells sorted from blood, obtained in a trial of the OX40 agonist ivuxolimab. CDR3 bases: TGTGCCAGCAGCGTATCGGGCGGGAGGGCCCTCGGTACAGATACGCAGTATTTT. Translating it yields CASSVSGGRALGTDTQYF.